These 9 T cell receptor beta chains came from one sample sequenced in a study of cytomegalovirus exposure and HLA in healthy donors. The PCR used 60 Vbeta and 13 Jbeta primers. The data were produced by immunoSEQ multiplex PCR, yet TCRdb's version contains in-frame clones alone and is incomplete. Here the sample table reports 90,000 to 150,000 clones. Sequencing used PBMCs. These receptors were taken from a man aged 18-30 years in good health and CMV-seronegative.

The V and J genes are TRBV6-5 and TRBJ2-7; possibly TRBD2 for D (6 bases). In germline, CDR1 is MNHEY, CDR2 SVGAGI. The CDR3 consists of 15 residues. The V end lost 5 bases, the J end lost 3 bases, and 17 bases lay between the germline ends. The CDR3 DNA follows: TGTGCCAGCAGTCTATCCCCCGGGACTTTCTACGAGCAGTACTTC. Amino acids: CASSLSPGTFYEQYF.

As regards this clone: One end of the junction fails to match germline, which may point to a read error. The chain joins TRBV11-2 to TRBJ1-5, with D possibly being TRBD1 (5 bases). The germline gives CDR1 SGHAT, CDR2 FQNNGV. This CDR3 is 15 amino acids long. The CDR3: CASSLEWGGEQPQHF. The CDR3 nucleotides are TGTGCCAGCAGCCTAGAGTGGGGAGGGGAGCAGCCCCAGCATTTT.

The genes are TRBV15 and TRBJ2-1; 7 bases map to TRBD2. Germline CDR1 LNHNV, CDR2 YYDKDF (reference sequence). The CDR3 extends over 15 amino acids. Losses at the gene ends were 1 base for V and 4 bases for J; bases not matched to a gene: 4. As DNA, the CDR3 is TGTGCCACCAGCAGAGTAGCGGGCCAGTACAATGAGCAGTTCTTC. Translation gives CATSRVAGQYNEQFF.

This chain links TRBV19 with TRBJ1-5; D is perhaps TRBD1 (6 bases). This CDR3 is 16 amino acids long. The V end was cut by 2 bases, the J end by 1 base, with 12 bases between. Germline loops: CDR1 LNHDA, CDR2 SQIVND (reference sequence). DNA for the CDR3: TGTGCCAGTAGTATACGACAGGTGCAAAGCAATCAGCCCCAGCATTTT. This translates into CASSIRQVQSNQPQHF.

The chain combines TRBV14 with TRBJ1-2; D might be TRBD1 (5 bases). The V gene lost 4 bases and the J gene lost 1 base, with 10 bases spanning the gap. This CDR3 has 14 amino acids. Germline CDR1 is SGHDN and CDR2 is FVKESK. The CDR3 protein is CASSPLGDNYGYTF. CDR3 sequence (DNA): TGTGCCAGCAGCCCCTTAGGGGATAACTATGGCTACACCTTC.

The chain employs TRBV28 and TRBJ2-1, with 9 bases lining up with TRBD2. Germline V gene lookup returns CDR1 MDHEN and CDR2 SYDVKM. CDR3 size: 15 residues. Losses at the gene ends were 5 bases for V and 8 bases for J; bases not matched to a gene: 10. The CDR3, as DNA: TGTGCCAGCAGTCCTCCCGCGGGAGGGTGGGATGAGCAGTTCTTC. It codes for CASSPPAGGWDEQFF.

The rearrangement links TRBV9 to TRBJ2-1; tentatively, D is TRBD1 (5 bases). This CDR3 comprises 15 residues. V shed 0 bases and J shed 9 bases, with 16 bases lying between them. Germline CDR1 and CDR2: SGDLS and YYNGEE. The CDR3 nucleotides are TGTGCCAGCAGCGTAGGCCATGCAGGGTCCACTGAGCAGTTCTTC. Protein product: CASSVGHAGSTEQFF.

The chain joins TRBV2 to TRBJ2-7, with a possible D match to TRBD1 (6 bases). Between the trimmed V and J ends, which lost 6 bases and 3 bases, there was a span of 12 bases. Germline CDR1 and CDR2: SNHLY and FYNNEI. The CDR3 spans 13 residues. The CDR3 DNA sequence: TGTGCCAGCAGAGGAGGACAGATCTACGAGCAGTACTTC. This gives the protein CASRGGQIYEQYF.

The V gene is TRBV7-2, the J gene TRBJ2-7; TRBD2 matches 15 bases. This CDR3 has 15 amino acids. The V gene's germline CDR1 is SGHTA and CDR2 FQGNSA. The junction had 4 bases not matched to a gene; V was cut back by 5 bases and J by 5 bases. As DNA, the CDR3 is TGTGCCAGCAGCCCTGGGACTAGCGGGAGGAACGAGCAGTACTTC. Its protein is CASSPGTSGRNEQYF. Combining the CDR3 with reference TRBV7-2 and TRBJ2-7 gives the whole variable domain GAGVSQSPSNKVTEKGKDVELRCDPISGHTALYWYRQSLGQGLEFLIYFQGNSAPDKSGLPSDRFSAERTGGSVSTLTIQRTQQEDSAVYLCASSPGTSGRNEQYFGPGTRLTVT.